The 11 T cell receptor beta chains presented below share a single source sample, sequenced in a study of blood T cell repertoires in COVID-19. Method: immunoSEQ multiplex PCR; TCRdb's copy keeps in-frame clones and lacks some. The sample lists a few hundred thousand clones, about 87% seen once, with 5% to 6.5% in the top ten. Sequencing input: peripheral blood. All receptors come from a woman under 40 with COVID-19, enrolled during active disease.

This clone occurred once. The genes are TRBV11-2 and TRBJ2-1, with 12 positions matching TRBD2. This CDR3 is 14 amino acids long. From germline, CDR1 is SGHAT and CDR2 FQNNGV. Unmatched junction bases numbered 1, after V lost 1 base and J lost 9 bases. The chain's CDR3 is CASSLGTSGAEQFF. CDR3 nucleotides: TGTGCCAGCAGCTTAGGGACTAGCGGGGCTGAGCAGTTCTTC.

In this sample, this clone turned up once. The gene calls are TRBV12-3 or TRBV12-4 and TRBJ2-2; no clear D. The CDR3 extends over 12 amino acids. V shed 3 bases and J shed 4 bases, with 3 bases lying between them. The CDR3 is CASSFVTGELFF. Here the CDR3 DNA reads TGTGCCAGCAGTTTCGTCACCGGGGAGCTGTTTTTT.

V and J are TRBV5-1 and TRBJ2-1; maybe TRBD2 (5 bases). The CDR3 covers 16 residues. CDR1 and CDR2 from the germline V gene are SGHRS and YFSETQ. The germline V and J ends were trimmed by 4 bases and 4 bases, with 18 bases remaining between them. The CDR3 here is CASSPISASLYNEQFF. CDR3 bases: TGCGCCAGCAGCCCAATCTCCGCTAGCCTATACAATGAGCAGTTCTTC.

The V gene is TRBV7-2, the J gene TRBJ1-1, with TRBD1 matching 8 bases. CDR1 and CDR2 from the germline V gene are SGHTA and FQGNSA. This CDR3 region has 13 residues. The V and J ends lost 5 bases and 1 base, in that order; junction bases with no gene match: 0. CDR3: CASSGQGNTEAFF. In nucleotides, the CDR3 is TGTGCCAGCAGCGGACAGGGGAACACTGAAGCTTTCTTT.

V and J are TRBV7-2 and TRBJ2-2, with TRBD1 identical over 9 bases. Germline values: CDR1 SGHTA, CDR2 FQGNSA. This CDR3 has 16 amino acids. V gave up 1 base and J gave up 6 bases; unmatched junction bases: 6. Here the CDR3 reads CASSLVRDRAPGELFF. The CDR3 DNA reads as TGTGCCAGCAGCTTAGTCCGGGACAGGGCTCCCGGGGAGCTGTTTTTT.

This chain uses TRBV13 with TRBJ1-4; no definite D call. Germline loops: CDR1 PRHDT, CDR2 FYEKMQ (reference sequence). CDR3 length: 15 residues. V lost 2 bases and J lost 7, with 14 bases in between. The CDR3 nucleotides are TGTGCCAGCAGCTTAACACCGGGGTGGAGTGAAAAACTGTTTTTT. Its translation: CASSLTPGWSEKLFF.

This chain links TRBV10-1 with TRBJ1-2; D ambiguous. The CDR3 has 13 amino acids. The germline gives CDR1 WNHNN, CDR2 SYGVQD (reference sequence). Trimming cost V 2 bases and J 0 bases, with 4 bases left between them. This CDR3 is CASSEQANYGYTF. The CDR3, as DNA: TGCGCCAGCAGTGAGCAGGCTAACTATGGCTACACCTTC.

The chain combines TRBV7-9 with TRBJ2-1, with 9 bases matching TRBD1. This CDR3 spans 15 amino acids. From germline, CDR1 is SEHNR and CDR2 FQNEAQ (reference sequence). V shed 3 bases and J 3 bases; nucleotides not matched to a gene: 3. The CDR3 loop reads CASSFGTGNYNEQFF. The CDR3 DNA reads TGTGCCAGCAGCTTTGGGACAGGGAACTACAATGAGCAGTTCTTC.

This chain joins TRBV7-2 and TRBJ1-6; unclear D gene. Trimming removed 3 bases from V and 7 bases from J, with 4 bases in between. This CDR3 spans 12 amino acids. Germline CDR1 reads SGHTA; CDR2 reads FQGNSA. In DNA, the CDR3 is TGTGCCAGCAGCTTTCAAAATTCACCCCTCCACTTT. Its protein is CASSFQNSPLHF.

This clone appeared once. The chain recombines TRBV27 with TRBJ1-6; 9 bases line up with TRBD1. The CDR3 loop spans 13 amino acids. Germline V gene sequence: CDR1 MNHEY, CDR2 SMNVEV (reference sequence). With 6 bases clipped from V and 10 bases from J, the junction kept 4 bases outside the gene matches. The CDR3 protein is CASSWDRDSPLHF. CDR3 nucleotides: TGTGCCAGCAGCTGGGACAGGGACTCACCCCTCCACTTT.

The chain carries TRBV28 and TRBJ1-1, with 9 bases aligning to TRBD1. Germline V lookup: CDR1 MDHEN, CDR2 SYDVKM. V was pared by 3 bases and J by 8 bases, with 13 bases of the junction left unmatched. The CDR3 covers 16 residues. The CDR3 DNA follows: TGTGCCAGCAGTTTTTCGACAGGGGGTACAAACCCGGAAGCTTTCTTT. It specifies CASSFSTGGTNPEAFF.